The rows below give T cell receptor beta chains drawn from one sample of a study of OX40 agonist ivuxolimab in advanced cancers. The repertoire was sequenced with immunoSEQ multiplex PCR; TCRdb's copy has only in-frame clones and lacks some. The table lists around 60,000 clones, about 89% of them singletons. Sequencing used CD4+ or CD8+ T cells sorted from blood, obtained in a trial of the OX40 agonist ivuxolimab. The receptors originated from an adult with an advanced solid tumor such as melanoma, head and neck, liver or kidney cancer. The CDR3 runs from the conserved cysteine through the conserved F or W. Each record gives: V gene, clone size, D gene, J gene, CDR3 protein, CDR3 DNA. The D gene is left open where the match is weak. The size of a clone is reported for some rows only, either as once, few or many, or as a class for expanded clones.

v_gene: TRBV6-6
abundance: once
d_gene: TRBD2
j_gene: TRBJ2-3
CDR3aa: CASRGGSRGTDTQYF
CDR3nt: TGTGCCAGCAGAGGCGGGAGTCGGGGCACAGATACGCAGTATTTT

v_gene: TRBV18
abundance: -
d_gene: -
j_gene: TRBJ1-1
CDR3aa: CASSPSPGQNTEAFF
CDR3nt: TGTGCCAGCTCACCGTCGCCGGGTCAGAACACTGAAGCTTTCTTT

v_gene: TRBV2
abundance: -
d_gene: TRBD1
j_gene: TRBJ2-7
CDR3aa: CASSYRGLGYEQYF
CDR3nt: TGTGCCAGCAGTTACAGGGGGCTAGGGTACGAGCAGTACTTC

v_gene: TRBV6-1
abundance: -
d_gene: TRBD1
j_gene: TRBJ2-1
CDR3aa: CASSPSGGNEQFF
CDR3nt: TGTGCCAGCAGTCCATCAGGGGGCAATGAGCAGTTCTTC

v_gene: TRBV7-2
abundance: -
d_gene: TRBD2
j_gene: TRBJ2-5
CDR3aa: CASSPGLAGGRETQYF
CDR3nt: TGTGCCAGCAGCCCGGGACTAGCGGGGGGGCGAGAGACCCAGTACTTC

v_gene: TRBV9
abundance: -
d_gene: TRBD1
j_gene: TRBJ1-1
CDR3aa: CASSADRGSTEAFF
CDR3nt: TGTGCCAGCAGCGCCGACAGGGGGAGCACTGAAGCTTTCTTT

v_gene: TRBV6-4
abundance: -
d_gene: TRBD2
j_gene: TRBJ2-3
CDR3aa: CASSPGLAWSTDTQYF
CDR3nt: TGTGCCAGCAGCCCCGGACTAGCGTGGAGCACAGATACGCAGTATTTT

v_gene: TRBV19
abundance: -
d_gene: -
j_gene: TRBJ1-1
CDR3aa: CASHQGSLPRTEAFF
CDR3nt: TGTGCCAGCCACCAGGGGTCCCTTCCCCGAACTGAAGCTTTCTTT

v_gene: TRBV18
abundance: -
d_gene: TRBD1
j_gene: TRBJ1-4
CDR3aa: CASSPDRVEKLFF
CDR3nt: TGTGCCAGCTCACCGGACAGGGTCGAAAAACTGTTTTTT

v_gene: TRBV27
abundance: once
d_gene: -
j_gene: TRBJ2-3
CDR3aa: CASSLWDQTDTQYF
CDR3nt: TGTGCCAGCAGTTTATGGGATCAAACCGATACGCAGTATTTT

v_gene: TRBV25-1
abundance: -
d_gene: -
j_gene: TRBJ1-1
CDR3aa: CASSGTTKAFF
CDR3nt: TGTGCCAGCAGTGGTACCACTAAAGCTTTCTTT

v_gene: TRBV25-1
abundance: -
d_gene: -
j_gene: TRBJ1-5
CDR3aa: CASSDPGGGQPQHF
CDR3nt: TGTGCCAGCAGTGACCCTGGGGGGGGACAGCCCCAGCATTTT

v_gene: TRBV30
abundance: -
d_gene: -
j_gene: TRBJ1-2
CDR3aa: CAWSELGGYTF
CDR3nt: TGTGCCTGGAGTGAACTCGGTGGCTACACCTTC

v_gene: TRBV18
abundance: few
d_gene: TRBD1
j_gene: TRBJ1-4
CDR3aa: CASSERQGPIEKLFF
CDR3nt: TGTGCCAGCTCGGAGCGACAGGGCCCTATTGAGAAACTGTTTTTT

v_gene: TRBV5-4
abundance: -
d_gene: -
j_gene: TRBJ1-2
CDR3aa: CASSLVGIYGYTF
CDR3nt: TGTGCCAGCAGCTTGGTAGGGATCTATGGCTACACCTTC

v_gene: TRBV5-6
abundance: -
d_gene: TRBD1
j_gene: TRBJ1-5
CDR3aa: CASSQHRGSGNQPQHF
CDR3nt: TGTGCCAGCAGCCAACACAGGGGATCGGGCAATCAGCCCCAGCATTTT

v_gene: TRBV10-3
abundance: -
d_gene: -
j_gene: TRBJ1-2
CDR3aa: CASSYSRDTYGYTF
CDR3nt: TGTGCCAGCAGTTACTCGAGGGACACCTATGGCTACACCTTC

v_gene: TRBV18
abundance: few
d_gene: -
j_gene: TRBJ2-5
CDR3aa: CASSPGQKETQYF
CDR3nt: TGTGCCAGCTCACCAGGACAGAAAGAGACCCAGTACTTC

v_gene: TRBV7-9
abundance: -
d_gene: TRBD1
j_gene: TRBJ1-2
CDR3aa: CASSHDGTGASGYTF
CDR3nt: TGTGCCAGCAGCCACGACGGGACAGGGGCGAGTGGCTACACCTTC

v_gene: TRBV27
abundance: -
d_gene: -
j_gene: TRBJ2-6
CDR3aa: CASSFRKGPVSGANVLTF
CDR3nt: TGTGCCAGCAGTTTCAGGAAGGGTCCCGTCTCTGGGGCCAACGTCCTGACTTTC

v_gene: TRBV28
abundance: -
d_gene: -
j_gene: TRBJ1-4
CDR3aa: CASSSGTGGNEKLFF
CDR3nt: TGTGCCAGCAGTTCCGGGACCGGGGGAAATGAAAAACTGTTTTTT

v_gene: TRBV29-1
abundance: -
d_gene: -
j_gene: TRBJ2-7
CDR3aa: CSVGGSYEQYF
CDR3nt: TGCAGCGTTGGGGGTTCCTACGAGCAGTACTTC

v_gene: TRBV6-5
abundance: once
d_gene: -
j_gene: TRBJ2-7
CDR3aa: CASSLNRMGDEQYF
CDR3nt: TGTGCCAGCAGCCTCAACCGGATGGGCGACGAGCAGTACTTC

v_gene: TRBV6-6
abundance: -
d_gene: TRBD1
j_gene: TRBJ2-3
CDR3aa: CASSPPGTGRTDTQYF
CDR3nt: TGTGCCAGCAGTCCCCCCGGGACAGGGCGGACAGATACGCAGTATTTT

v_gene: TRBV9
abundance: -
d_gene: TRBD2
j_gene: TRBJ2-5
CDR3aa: CASSVAGGGRETQYF
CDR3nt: TGTGCCAGCAGCGTAGCGGGGGGGGGCCGGGAGACCCAGTACTTC

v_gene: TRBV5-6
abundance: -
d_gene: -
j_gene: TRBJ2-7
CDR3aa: CASSLQHRSYAYEQYF
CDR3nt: TGTGCCAGCAGCTTGCAACACAGGTCATACGCCTACGAGCAGTACTTC

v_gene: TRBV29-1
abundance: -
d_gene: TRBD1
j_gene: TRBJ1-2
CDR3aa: CSVRTGGEDGYTF
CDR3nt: TGCAGCGTAAGGACAGGGGGAGAAGATGGCTACACCTTC

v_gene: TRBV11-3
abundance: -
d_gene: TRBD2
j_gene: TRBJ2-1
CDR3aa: CASSSGGGSYNEQFF
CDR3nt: TGTGCCAGCAGCTCCGGGGGGGGCTCCTACAATGAGCAGTTCTTC

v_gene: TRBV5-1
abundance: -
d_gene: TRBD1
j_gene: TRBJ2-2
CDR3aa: CASSLLRQGTGELFF
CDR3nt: TGCGCCAGCAGCCTCCTTCGACAGGGCACCGGGGAGCTGTTTTTT

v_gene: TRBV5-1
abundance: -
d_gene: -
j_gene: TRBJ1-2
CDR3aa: CASSFWGPYDYTF
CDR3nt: TGCGCCAGCAGCTTTTGGGGCCCCTACGACTACACCTTC

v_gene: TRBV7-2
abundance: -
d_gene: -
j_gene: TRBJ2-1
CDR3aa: CASSLNGADYNEQFF
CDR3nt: TGTGCCAGCAGCTTAAACGGGGCGGACTACAATGAGCAGTTCTTC

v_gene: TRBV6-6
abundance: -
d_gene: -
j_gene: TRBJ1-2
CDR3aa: CASRPGSWGYTF
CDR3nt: TGTGCCAGCAGGCCAGGGTCGTGGGGCTACACCTTC

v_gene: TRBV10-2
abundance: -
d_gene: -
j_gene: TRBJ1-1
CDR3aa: CASSESLKRGRGTEAFF
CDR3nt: TGCGCCAGCAGTGAGTCTCTGAAGAGGGGAAGGGGAACTGAAGCTTTCTTT

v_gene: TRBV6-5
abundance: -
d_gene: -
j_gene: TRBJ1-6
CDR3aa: CASRAPNSPLHF
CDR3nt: TGTGCCAGCAGGGCCCCCAATTCACCCCTCCACTTT

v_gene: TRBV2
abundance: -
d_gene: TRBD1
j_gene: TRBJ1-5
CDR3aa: CASRGDRLMRGQPQHF
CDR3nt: TGTGCCAGCAGGGGGGACAGACTAATGAGGGGTCAGCCCCAGCATTTT

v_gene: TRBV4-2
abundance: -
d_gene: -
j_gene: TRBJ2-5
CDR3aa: CASSQVPRETQYF
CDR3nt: TGTGCCAGCAGCCAAGTGCCACGGGAGACCCAGTACTTC

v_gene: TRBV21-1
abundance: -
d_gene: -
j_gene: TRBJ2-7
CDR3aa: CASSKDSSGSSYEQYF
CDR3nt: TGTGCCAGCAGCAAAGATAGTAGCGGGAGCTCCTACGAGCAGTACTTC

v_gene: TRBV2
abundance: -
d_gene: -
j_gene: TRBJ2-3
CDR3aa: CASSEALQTQYF
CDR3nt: TGTGCCAGCAGTGAAGCGCTTCAGACGCAGTATTTT

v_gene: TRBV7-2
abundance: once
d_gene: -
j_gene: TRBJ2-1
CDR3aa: CASSFGKIRIF
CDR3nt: TGTGCCAGCAGCTTTGGGAAGATTCGGATCTTC

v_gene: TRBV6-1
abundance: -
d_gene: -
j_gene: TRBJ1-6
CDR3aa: CASGTDYNDSPLHF
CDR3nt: TGTGCCAGCGGGACGGACTACAATGATTCACCCCTCCACTTT

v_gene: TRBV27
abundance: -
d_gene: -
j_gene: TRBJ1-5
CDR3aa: CASSSLNQPQHF
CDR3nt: TGTGCCAGCAGCTCTCTCAATCAGCCCCAGCATTTT

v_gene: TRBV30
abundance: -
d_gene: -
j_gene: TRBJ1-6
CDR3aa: CAWSRNSPLHF
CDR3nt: TGTGCCTGGAGTCGGAATTCACCCCTCCACTTT